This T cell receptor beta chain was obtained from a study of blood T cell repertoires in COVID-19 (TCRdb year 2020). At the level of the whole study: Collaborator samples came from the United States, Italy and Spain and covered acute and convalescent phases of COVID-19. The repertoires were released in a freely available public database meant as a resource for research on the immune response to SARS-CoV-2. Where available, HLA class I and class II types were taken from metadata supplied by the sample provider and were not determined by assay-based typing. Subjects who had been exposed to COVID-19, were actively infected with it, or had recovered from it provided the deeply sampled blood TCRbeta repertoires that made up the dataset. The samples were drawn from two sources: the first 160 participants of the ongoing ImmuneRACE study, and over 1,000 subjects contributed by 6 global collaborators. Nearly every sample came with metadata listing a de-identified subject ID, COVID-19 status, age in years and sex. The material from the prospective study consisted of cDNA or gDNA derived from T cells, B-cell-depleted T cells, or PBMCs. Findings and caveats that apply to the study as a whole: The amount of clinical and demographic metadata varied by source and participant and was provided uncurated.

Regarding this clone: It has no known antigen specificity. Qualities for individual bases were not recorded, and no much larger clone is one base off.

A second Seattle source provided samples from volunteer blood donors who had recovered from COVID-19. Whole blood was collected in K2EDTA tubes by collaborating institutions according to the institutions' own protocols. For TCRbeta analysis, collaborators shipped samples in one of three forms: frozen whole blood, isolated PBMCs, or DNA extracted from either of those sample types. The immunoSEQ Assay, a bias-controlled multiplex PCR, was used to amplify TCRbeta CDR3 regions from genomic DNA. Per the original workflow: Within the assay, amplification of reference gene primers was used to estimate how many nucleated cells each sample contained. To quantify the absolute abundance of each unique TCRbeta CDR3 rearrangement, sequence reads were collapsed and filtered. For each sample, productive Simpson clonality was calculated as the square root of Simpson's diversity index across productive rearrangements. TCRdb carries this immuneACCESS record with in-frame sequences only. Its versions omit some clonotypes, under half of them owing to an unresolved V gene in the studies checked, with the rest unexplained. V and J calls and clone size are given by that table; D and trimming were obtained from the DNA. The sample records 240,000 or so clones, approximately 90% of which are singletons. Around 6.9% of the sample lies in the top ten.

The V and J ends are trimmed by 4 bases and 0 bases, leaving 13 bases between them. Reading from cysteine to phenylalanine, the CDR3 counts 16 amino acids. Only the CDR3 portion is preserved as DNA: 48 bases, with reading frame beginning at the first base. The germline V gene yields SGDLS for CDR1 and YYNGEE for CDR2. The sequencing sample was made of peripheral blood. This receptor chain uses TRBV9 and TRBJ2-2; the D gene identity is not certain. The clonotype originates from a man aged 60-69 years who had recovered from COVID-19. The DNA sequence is TGTGCCAGCAGCCCTTACCTGGCGGCGAACACCGGGGAGCTGTTTTTT. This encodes CASSPYLAANTGELFF.